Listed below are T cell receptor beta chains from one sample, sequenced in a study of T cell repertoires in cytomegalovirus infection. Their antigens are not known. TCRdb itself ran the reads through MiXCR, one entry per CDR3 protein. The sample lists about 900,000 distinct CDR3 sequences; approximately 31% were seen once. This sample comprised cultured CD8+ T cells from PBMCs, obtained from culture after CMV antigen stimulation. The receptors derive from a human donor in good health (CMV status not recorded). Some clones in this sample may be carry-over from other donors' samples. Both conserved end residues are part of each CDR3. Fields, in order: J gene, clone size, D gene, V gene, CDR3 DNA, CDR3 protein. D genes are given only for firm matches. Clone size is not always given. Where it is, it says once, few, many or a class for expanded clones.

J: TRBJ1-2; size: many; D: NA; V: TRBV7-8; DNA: TGTGCCAGCACCGAAAAACAGGGATTATATGGCTACACCTTC; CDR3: CASTEKQGLYGYTF
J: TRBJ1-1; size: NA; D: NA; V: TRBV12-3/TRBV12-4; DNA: TGTGCTAGCGGGGTGGAGGGCACTGAAGCTTTCTTT; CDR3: CASGVEGTEAFF
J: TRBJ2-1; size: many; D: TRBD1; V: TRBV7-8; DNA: TGTGCCAGCAGCGAGGGGGCTGAGCAGTTCTTC; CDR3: CASSEGAEQFF
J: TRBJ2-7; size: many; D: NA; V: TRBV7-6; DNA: TGTGCCACAGTCGGCCCTTTGTCCTACGAGCAGTACTTC; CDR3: CATVGPLSYEQYF
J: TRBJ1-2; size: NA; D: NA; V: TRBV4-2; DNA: TGTGCCAGCAGCCAAGAAGGGGCGGGGGCTGGCTATGGCTACACCTTC; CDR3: CASSQEGAGAGYGYTF
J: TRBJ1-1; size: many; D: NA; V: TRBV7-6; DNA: TGTGCCAGCAGCTTAGCTGGGGACTCCGACTCAGACACTGAAGCTTTCTTT; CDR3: CASSLAGDSDSDTEAFF
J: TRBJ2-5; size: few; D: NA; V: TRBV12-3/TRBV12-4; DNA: TGTGCCAGCAGTCCCGACGCATGGACCCAGTACTTC; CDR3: CASSPDAWTQYF
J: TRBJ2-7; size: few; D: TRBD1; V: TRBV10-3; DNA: TGTGCCATCAGTGAGTCGAAACGGACAGGGGCCTACGAGCAGTACTTC; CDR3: CAISESKRTGAYEQYF
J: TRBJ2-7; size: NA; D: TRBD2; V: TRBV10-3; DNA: TGTGCCATCGGTTCGACTAGCGGGGATTACGAGCAGTACTTC; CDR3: CAIGSTSGDYEQYF
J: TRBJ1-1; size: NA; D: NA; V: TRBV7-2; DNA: TGTGCCAGCAGCCTGGACAGCCTCACACCTGAAGCTTTCTTT; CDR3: CASSLDSLTPEAFF
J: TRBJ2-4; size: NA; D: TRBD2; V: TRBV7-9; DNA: TGTGCCAGCAGCGGTCCCACTAGCGGGGACAACATTCAGTACTTC; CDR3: CASSGPTSGDNIQYF
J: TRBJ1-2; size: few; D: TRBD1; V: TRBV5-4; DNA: TGTGCCAGCAGCGGGGGGACAGGGGGCGTCTATGGCTACACCTTC; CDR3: CASSGGTGGVYGYTF
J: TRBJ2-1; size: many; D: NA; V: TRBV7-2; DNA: TGTGCCAGCAGCTTTGAGTCCTACAATGAGCAGTTCTTC; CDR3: CASSFESYNEQFF
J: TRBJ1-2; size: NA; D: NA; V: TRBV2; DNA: TGTGCCAGCAGCGATAACGATGGCTACACCTTC; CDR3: CASSDNDGYTF
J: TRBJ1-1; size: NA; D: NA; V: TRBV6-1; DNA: TGTGCCAGCACCAAGTACAGCAGGGACCTGAACACTGAAGCTTTCTTT; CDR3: CASTKYSRDLNTEAFF
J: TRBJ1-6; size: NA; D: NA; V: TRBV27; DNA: TGTGCCAGCAGTTTATTTGCTGGTGGCACAGGGATTAATTCACCCCTCCACTTT; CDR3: CASSLFAGGTGINSPLHF
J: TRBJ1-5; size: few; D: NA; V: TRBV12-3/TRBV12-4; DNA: TGTGCCAGCAACCGCCACAATCAGCCCCAGCATTTT; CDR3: CASNRHNQPQHF
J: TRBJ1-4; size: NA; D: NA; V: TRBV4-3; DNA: TGCGCCAGCAGCCAAGTATGGACGGACGAAAAACTGTTTTTT; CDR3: CASSQVWTDEKLFF
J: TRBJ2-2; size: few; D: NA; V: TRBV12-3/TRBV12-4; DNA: TGTGCCAGCAGTTCACCATCGGAGCGGATGACCGGGGAGCTGTTTTTT; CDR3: CASSSPSERMTGELFF
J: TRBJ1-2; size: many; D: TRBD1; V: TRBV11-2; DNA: TGTGCCAGCAGCTCGCTAATCCGGGACAGGGAAAAGTATGGCTACACCTTC; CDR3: CASSSLIRDREKYGYTF
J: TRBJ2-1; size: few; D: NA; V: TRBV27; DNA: TGTGCCAGCAGTTTATTCCCAATAAATGAGCAGTTCTTC; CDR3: CASSLFPINEQFF
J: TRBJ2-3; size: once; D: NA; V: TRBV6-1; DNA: TGTGCCAGCAGTACCCCGGGACAAAGCCCCACAGATACGCAGTATTTT; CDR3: CASSTPGQSPTDTQYF
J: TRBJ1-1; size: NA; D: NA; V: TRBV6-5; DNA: TGTGCCAGCAGCCGACAGTTCACTGAAGCTTTCTTT; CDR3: CASSRQFTEAFF
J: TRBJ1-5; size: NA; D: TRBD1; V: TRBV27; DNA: TGTGCCAGCAGTTTCTTCGGGGAGGGGGCCCTCAATCAGCCCCAGCATTTT; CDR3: CASSFFGEGALNQPQHF
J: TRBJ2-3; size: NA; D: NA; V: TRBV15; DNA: TGTGCCACCCGAGAAGTGGCCGTGTCCACAGATACGCAGTATTTT; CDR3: CATREVAVSTDTQYF
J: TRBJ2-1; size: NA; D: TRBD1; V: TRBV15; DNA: TGTGCCACCAGCAGGAGTCACCCGGGACAGCCTAACAATGAGCAGTTCTTC; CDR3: CATSRSHPGQPNNEQFF
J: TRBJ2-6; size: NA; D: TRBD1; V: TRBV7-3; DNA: TGTGCCAGCAGCGAGGGACAGGGGCTCTCTGGGGCCAACGTCCTGACTTTC; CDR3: CASSEGQGLSGANVLTF
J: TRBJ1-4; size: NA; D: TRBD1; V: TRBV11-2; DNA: TGTGCCAGCAGCTCTCAGCAGGGGGTTCTTGAAAAACTGTTTTTT; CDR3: CASSSQQGVLEKLFF
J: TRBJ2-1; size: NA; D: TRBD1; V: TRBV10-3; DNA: TGTGCCATCAGCGGAGGACAGGCTGGTTCCTACAATGAGCAGTTCTTC; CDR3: CAISGGQAGSYNEQFF
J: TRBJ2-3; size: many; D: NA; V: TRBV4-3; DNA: TGCGCCAGCAGCCAAGACCTCCCCCAGGGGCTTGGTGGCACAGATACGCAGTATTTT; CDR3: CASSQDLPQGLGGTDTQYF
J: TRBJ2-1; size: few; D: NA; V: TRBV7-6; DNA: TGTGCCAGCAGCTTAAAGGGATCCCTCAATGAGCAGTTCTTC; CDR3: CASSLKGSLNEQFF
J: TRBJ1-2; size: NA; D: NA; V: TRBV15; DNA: TGTGCCACCAGCTTACGAAGGAGCTATGGCTACACCTTC; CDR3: CATSLRRSYGYTF
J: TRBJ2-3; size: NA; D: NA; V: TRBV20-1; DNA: TGCAGTGCGTACACCGACAACACAGATACGCAGTATTTT; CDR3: CSAYTDNTDTQYF
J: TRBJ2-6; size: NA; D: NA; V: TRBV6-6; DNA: TGTGCCAGCAGTCAGTCTGGGGCCAACGTCCTGACTTTC; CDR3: CASSQSGANVLTF
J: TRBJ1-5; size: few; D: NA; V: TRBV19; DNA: TGTGCCAGTAGCCTACCGGGGGCCTTTCAGCCCCAGCATTTT; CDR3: CASSLPGAFQPQHF
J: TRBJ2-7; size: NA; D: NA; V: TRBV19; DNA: TGTGCCAGTAGGCAGGGGCCCCCGGGGGAGCAGTACTTC; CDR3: CASRQGPPGEQYF
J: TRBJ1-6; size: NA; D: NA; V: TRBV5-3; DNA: TGTGCCAGAAGCTCCCTACCAAATTCACCCCTCCACTTT; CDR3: CARSSLPNSPLHF
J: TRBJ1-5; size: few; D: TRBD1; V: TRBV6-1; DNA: TGTGCCAGCAGTCAGACAGGGGTCGTTCAGCCCCAGCATTTT; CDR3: CASSQTGVVQPQHF
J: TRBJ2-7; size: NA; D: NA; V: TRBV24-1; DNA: TGTGCCACCAGTGATTTTGAAGTCTACGAGCAGTACTTC; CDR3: CATSDFEVYEQYF
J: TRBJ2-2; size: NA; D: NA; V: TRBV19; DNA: TGTGCCAGTACCAGCCTGAACACCGGGGAGCTGTTTTTT; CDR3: CASTSLNTGELFF
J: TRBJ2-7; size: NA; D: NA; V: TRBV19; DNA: TGTGCCAGTAGTATAGAGTCTGGGATCGAGCAGTACTTC; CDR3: CASSIESGIEQYF
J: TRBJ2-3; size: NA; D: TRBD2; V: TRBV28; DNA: TGTGCCAGCAGTTTGCGGGGGGGCTATACAGATACGCAGTATTTT; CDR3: CASSLRGGYTDTQYF
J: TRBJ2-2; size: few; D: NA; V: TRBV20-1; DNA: TGCAGTGCTAGAATTTATCAGGGTTCGCGGGTTCGAACCGGGGAGCTGTTTTTT; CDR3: CSARIYQGSRVRTGELFF